The 18 T cell receptor beta chains in this list originate from one sample, sequenced in a study of lymphopenia after photon versus proton radiotherapy (dated by TCRdb to the late 2010s). Libraries were made using the immunoSEQ multiplex PCR assay. TCRdb retrieved this table from immuneACCESS and kept in-frame rearrangements only. Not all clones are present; in checked studies, unresolved V genes account for under half, and no reason is known for the remainder. This sample is represented by 37,000 or so clones; 86% of them were singletons. The ten largest clonotypes hold about 9.3% of the sample. The sequences come from peripheral blood, collected from a patient treated with proton-based radiotherapy. Receptor source: a woman in her seventies with pancreatic cancer. Some clones in this sample may be carry-over from other donors' samples.

The rearrangement joins TRBV7-9 to TRBJ1-2, with TRBD1 matching 8 bases. Germline trimming cut 5 bases from V and 8 bases from J; bases unmatched to any gene: 4. The CDR3 length is 12 residues. From germline, CDR1 is SEHNR and CDR2 FQNEAQ (reference sequence). The CDR3 bases are TGTGCCAGCAGCCCGACAGGGGAAGGCTACACCTTC. Its protein is CASSPTGEGYTF.

The genes are TRBV4-2 and TRBJ2-6; 8 bases agree with TRBD2. V was pared by 0 bases and J by 1 base, with 5 bases of the junction left unmatched. Germline lookup yields CDR1 LGHNA and CDR2 YNFKEQ. The CDR3 spans 18 residues. The CDR3 here is CASSQESRGGSGANVLTF. The CDR3 nucleotides read TGTGCCAGCAGCCAAGAATCCCGGGGGGGGTCTGGGGCCAACGTCCTGACTTTC.

The chain employs TRBV2 and TRBJ1-1; possible D gene TRBD1, 5 bases. CDR3 size: 14 residues. Germline V gene data show CDR1 as SNHLY and CDR2 as FYNNEI. Trimming left V 7 bases short and J 1 base short, with 13 bases between. CDR3: CASKGSGRNTEAFF. The CDR3 DNA reads TGTGCCAGCAAGGGGTCAGGGAGGAACACTGAAGCTTTCTTT.

This chain joins TRBV25-1 and TRBJ2-7; 9 bases are a match to TRBD1. Germline V gene data show CDR1 as MGHDK and CDR2 as SYGVNS. There are 15 residues in the CDR3. V was pared by 5 bases and J by 4 bases, with 9 bases of the junction left unmatched. The CDR3 spells CASSIATGGNYEQYF. CDR3 nucleotides: TGTGCCAGCAGTATAGCTACAGGGGGCAATTACGAGCAGTACTTC.

This clone was counted a single time. The chain has TRBV10-3 and TRBJ1-5; D is ambiguous. Deletions cut 2 bases from V and 0 bases from J, with 5 bases between. The CDR3 has 14 residues. Germline CDR1 ENHRY, CDR2 SYGVKD. CDR3 in DNA: TGTGCCATCAGTGAGGAACTTAGCAATCAGCCCCAGCATTTT. Its translation is CAISEELSNQPQHF.

The chain joins TRBV19 to TRBJ2-1; no firm D call. The CDR3 totals 15 residues. The ends were cut back, 1 base at V and 5 bases at J, with 12 bases in the middle. In germline, CDR1 is LNHDA, CDR2 SQIVND (reference sequence). Here the CDR3 DNA reads TGTGCCAGTAGTATAGGGACGGGCCGGGACAATGAGCAGTTCTTC. It specifies CASSIGTGRDNEQFF.

The genes are TRBV11-2 and TRBJ1-5; D gene ambiguous. V gave up 5 bases and J gave up 0 bases, with 11 bases separating them. Germline V gene sequence: CDR1 SGHAT, CDR2 FQNNGV. The CDR3 extends over 15 amino acids. The DNA of the CDR3 is TGTGCCAGCAGCACGGACGGTTATAGCAATCAGCCCCAGCATTTT. Translation gives CASSTDGYSNQPQHF. The variable domain in full, with the rest retrieved from reference TRBV11-2 and TRBJ1-5, is EAGVAQSPRYKIIEKRQSVAFWCNPISGHATLYWYQQILGQGPKLLIQFQNNGVVDDSQLPKDRFSAERLKGVDSTLKIQPAKLEDSAVYLCASSTDGYSNQPQHFGDGTRLSIL.

This sequence joins TRBV6-1 and TRBJ2-1; D gene ambiguous. This CDR3 is built from 14 residues. V was pared by 0 bases and J by 7 bases, with 10 bases between. Germline lookup yields CDR1 MNHNS and CDR2 SASEGT. CDR3 residues: CASSEAARNNEQFF. For the CDR3, the DNA is TGTGCCAGCAGTGAAGCAGCTAGAAATAATGAGCAGTTCTTC.

The chain combines TRBV4-1 with TRBJ2-7, with a tentative D call TRBD1 (5 bases). Germline assignment: CDR1 MGHRA and CDR2 YSYEKL. The V gene lost 4 bases and the J gene lost 3 bases, with 16 bases spanning the gap. The CDR3 covers 15 residues. The chain's CDR3 is CASSLADSELYEQYF. The DNA for the CDR3 is TGCGCCAGCAGCCTAGCCGACAGCGAACTCTACGAGCAGTACTTC.

V gene TRBV7-3 combines with J gene TRBJ2-5, with D tentatively TRBD2 (5 bases). The J call may be faulty, since TRBJ2-7 better matches the DNA end. This CDR3 has 13 amino acids. Looked up from germline, CDR1 is SGHTA and CDR2 is FQGTGA. The CDR3 sequence is CASSLRESYEQYF. CDR3 in DNA: TGTGCCAGCAGCTTAAGGGAGTCCTACGAGCAGTACTTC.

CDR3 bases: TGTGCCAGCAGGGACCAGCGGGGGGGCAATCAGCCCCAGCATTTT. Translated, it gives CASRDQRGGNQPQHF. J is TRBJ1-5 and V is TRBV28; tentative D call: TRBD1 (5 bases). Germline V lookup: CDR1 MDHEN, CDR2 SYDVKM. This CDR3 has 15 residues. V was shortened by 6 bases and J by 2 bases, with 14 bases between the two germline ends.

A single count supports this clone. The chain couples TRBV28 to TRBJ2-1; 9 bases map to TRBD2. CDR1 MDHEN and CDR2 SYDVKM come from the germline V gene. This CDR3 contains 16 residues. Trimming cost V 6 bases and J 3 bases; bases outside gene matches: 9. The CDR3 DNA is TGTGCCAGCAGGCCCACCGGCGGGGGGGGCTACAATGAGCAGTTCTTC. Translated, it gives CASRPTGGGGYNEQFF.

The chain links TRBV11-2 to TRBJ2-2; either TRBD1 or TRBD2 may fit D (6 bases each). CDR3 size: 16 residues. CDR1 SGHAT and CDR2 FQNNGV come from the germline V gene. The V and J ends lost 3 bases and 5 bases respectively, with 16 bases between them. CDR3 amino acids: CASSFFSGGLTGELFF. For the CDR3, the DNA is TGTGCCAGCAGCTTCTTTTCTGGGGGGCTTACCGGGGAGCTGTTTTTT.

V is TRBV4-3 and J is TRBJ2-3; 8 bases fit TRBD2. The length of the CDR3 is 16 residues. The germline CDR1 and CDR2 sequences are LGHNA and YSLEER. V gave up 2 bases and J gave up 4 bases; unmatched junction bases: 8. The CDR3 DNA sequence: TGCGCCAGCAGCCAAAATAGCGGGAAGGGGGCAGATACGCAGTATTTT. Its translation is CASSQNSGKGADTQYF.

The V and J genes are TRBV29-1 and TRBJ1-3, with a possible D match to TRBD1 (5 bases). Germline loops: CDR1 SQVTM, CDR2 ANQGSEA. This CDR3 is built from 12 residues. Deletions cut 4 bases from V and 3 bases from J, with 7 bases between. CDR3 loop: CSVGTLGNTIYF. The CDR3 DNA reads as TGCAGCGTTGGGACACTTGGAAACACCATATATTTT.

The CDR3 protein is CASNGGLEETQYF. CDR3 in DNA: TGTGCCAGTAATGGGGGACTAGAAGAGACCCAGTACTTC. J is TRBJ2-5 and V is TRBV19; 8 bases align to TRBD2. This CDR3 is built from 13 residues. Germline V lookup: CDR1 LNHDA, CDR2 SQIVND (reference sequence). Trimming removed 7 bases from V and 3 bases from J; junction bases left unmatched: 4. Filled out from reference TRBV19 and TRBJ2-5, the complete variable domain reads DGGITQSPKYLFRKEGQNVTLSCEQNLNHDAMYWYRQDPGQGLRLIYYSQIVNDFQKGDIAEGYSVSREKKESFPLTVTSAQKNPTAFYLCASNGGLEETQYFGPGTRLLVL.

J is TRBJ1-5 and V is TRBV7-2, with 8 bases matching TRBD1. V lost 5 bases to trimming and J lost 6 bases; unmatched junction nucleotides: 3. Per the germline V gene, CDR1 is SGHTA and CDR2 is FQGNSA. The CDR3 is 13 residues long. CDR3 nucleotides: TGTGCCAGCAGCCCGGACAGGGTTCAGCCCCAGCATTTT. This gives the protein CASSPDRVQPQHF.

The chain couples TRBV29-1 to TRBJ1-2; D is uncertain. The V gene's germline CDR1 is SQVTM and CDR2 ANQGSEA. There are 11 residues in the CDR3. The V end was cut by 8 bases, the J end by 1 base, with 8 bases between. CDR3 amino acids: CSSEDNYGYTF. The DNA of the CDR3 is TGCAGCTCAGAAGATAACTATGGCTACACCTTC.